A selection of T cell receptor beta chains follows, all from one sample in a study of blood T cell repertoires in COVID-19. Clones were read by immunoSEQ multiplex PCR, and TCRdb kept only the in-frame ones, dropping some. The data contain some 240,000 clones, about 80% of them singletons. The source material was peripheral blood. These receptors were collected from a woman at least 80 years old with acute or convalescent COVID-19. Both conserved end residues are part of each CDR3. Fields, in order: V gene, J gene, D gene, clone size, CDR3 DNA, CDR3 protein. D genes are given only for firm matches. Some rows mark clone size as missing; the rest say once, few, many or name a class of expanded clone.

V: TRBV7-9; J: TRBJ1-4; D: TRBD1; size: once; DNA: TGTGCCAGCAGCCAAGGACAGGTTCAAAAACTGTTTTTT; CDR3: CASSQGQVQKLFF
V: TRBV6-2/TRBV6-3; J: TRBJ2-7; D: TRBD1; size: .; DNA: TGTGCCAGCAGTTACGGACAGGGGTCCTACGAGCAGTACTTC; CDR3: CASSYGQGSYEQYF
V: TRBV21-1; J: TRBJ2-6; D: .; size: once; DNA: TGTGCCAGCAGCCCTCGAGGACAGGGGGGGGTTGCTGGGGCCAACGTCCTGACTTTC; CDR3: CASSPRGQGGVAGANVLTF
V: TRBV27; J: TRBJ1-1; D: .; size: once; DNA: TGTGCCAGCGGCCCGGGTTGGGACACTGAAGCTTTCTTT; CDR3: CASGPGWDTEAFF
V: TRBV7-3; J: TRBJ2-1; D: TRBD2; size: .; DNA: TGTGCCAGCAGCTTAGGGACTAGCGGGGGGGCACGAGGAAATGAGCAGTTCTTC; CDR3: CASSLGTSGGARGNEQFF
V: TRBV18; J: TRBJ2-4; D: .; size: .; DNA: TGTGCCAGCTCACCACCCGGAGTAAACATTCAGTACTTC; CDR3: CASSPPGVNIQYF
V: TRBV4-2; J: TRBJ2-2; D: TRBD2; size: .; DNA: TGTGCCAGCAGCCAACCTAGCGGGGGGGCCGGGAACGGGGAGCTGTTTTTT; CDR3: CASSQPSGGAGNGELFF
V: TRBV2; J: TRBJ1-5; D: .; size: .; DNA: TGTGCCAGCAGCGGTATAACACAGAATCAGCCCCAGCATTTT; CDR3: CASSGITQNQPQHF
V: TRBV5-1; J: TRBJ1-1; D: TRBD1; size: .; DNA: TGCGCCAGCAGCTTGAGGGACAGGGGTGTCGCTTTCTTT; CDR3: CASSLRDRGVAFF
V: TRBV9; J: TRBJ2-3; D: TRBD2; size: .; DNA: TGTGCCAGCAGCGCACTTAGCGGGGGGGCCTCTGCAGATACGCAGTATTTT; CDR3: CASSALSGGASADTQYF
V: TRBV29-1; J: TRBJ2-3; D: .; size: .; DNA: TGCAGCGTTGCGGGGCGGTGGGGGCGCACAGATACGCAGTATTTT; CDR3: CSVAGRWGRTDTQYF
V: TRBV29-1; J: TRBJ2-1; D: .; size: .; DNA: TGCAGCGTTGAAGTCAGGTACAATGAGCAGTTCTTC; CDR3: CSVEVRYNEQFF
V: TRBV5-1; J: TRBJ2-3; D: TRBD2; size: .; DNA: TGCGCCAGCAGCTTGTCGGCGGGGGGGGTAGATACGCAGTATTTT; CDR3: CASSLSAGGVDTQYF
V: TRBV2; J: TRBJ1-6; D: .; size: .; DNA: TGTGCCAGCGGGGGGAGGGTCAATAATTCACCCCTCCACTTT; CDR3: CASGGRVNNSPLHF
V: TRBV3-1/TRBV3-2; J: TRBJ2-3; D: .; size: .; DNA: TGTGCCAGCAGCCGGACTTCCTACTTGCAGTATTTT; CDR3: CASSRTSYLQYF
V: TRBV19; J: TRBJ1-5; D: .; size: .; DNA: TGTGCCAGTAGTGCCCGCAGGGGATTCCGCAATCAGCCCCAGCATTTT; CDR3: CASSARRGFRNQPQHF
V: TRBV11-2; J: TRBJ1-2; D: TRBD1; size: .; DNA: TGTGCCAGCAGCGCAAACAGGGGAGGCTACACCTTC; CDR3: CASSANRGGYTF
V: TRBV19; J: TRBJ1-1; D: .; size: .; DNA: TGTGCCAGTAGTTCAGGACAGCTTATGAACACTGAAGCTTTCTTT; CDR3: CASSSGQLMNTEAFF
V: TRBV3-1/TRBV3-2; J: TRBJ1-6; D: TRBD1; size: .; DNA: TGTGCCAGCAGCCAATTACAGGGGCCCAATTCACCCCTCCACTTT; CDR3: CASSQLQGPNSPLHF
V: TRBV2; J: TRBJ1-1; D: TRBD1; size: few; DNA: TGTGCCAGCAACGGACCGAACAGGGGGAACACTGAAGCTTTCTTT; CDR3: CASNGPNRGNTEAFF
V: TRBV5-1; J: TRBJ2-7; D: .; size: .; DNA: TGCGCCAGCAGCTTGACTAGCACGAGCTCCTACGAGCAGTACTTC; CDR3: CASSLTSTSSYEQYF
V: TRBV6-5; J: TRBJ1-1; D: .; size: .; DNA: TGTGCCAGCAAACCACTACACCAGAACACTGAAGCTTTCTTT; CDR3: CASKPLHQNTEAFF